This TCR beta chain emerged from a study of post-analysis software for immune sequencing data. Unique molecular identifiers were carried by the TCR beta cDNA libraries. It was from roughly 1.1 to 9.2 million T cells that approximately 500,000 cDNA molecules came. TCRdb reprocessed the PCR reads with MiXCR, giving one entry per CDR3 protein. Of 820,000 or so distinct CDR3 sequences in the sample, about 53% were seen once. CDR1 is SGHTA, CDR2 FQGTGA, per germline. The ends were cut back, 3 bases at V and 5 bases at J, with 11 bases in the middle. The CDR3 runs 14 residues. General study results and limits: In patients, TRBV5-6, TRBV5-1 and TRBV20-1 belonged to 4 or 5 TRBV segments found more frequently than in controls. Strong co-clustering by F measure was seen for same-batch samples. The normalized Chao1 diversity of multiple sclerosis patients was significantly lower than that of controls.

On this clonotype itself: Its matching antigen is unknown.

The receptor was isolated from a girl aged 5 to 17 with multiple sclerosis. The chain joins TRBV7-3 to TRBJ2-4; maybe TRBD1 (6 bases). Material: blood. CDR3 DNA sequence: TGTGCCAGCAGCTTTGGGAACAGGGAAAACATTCAGTACTTC. Residues: CASSFGNRENIQYF.